This TCR beta chain was documented in a study of cytomegalovirus exposure and HLA in healthy donors. Researchers ran the PCR with 60 Vbeta and 13 Jbeta primers. The repertoire was sequenced with immunoSEQ multiplex PCR; TCRdb's copy has only in-frame clones and lacks some. The repertoire holds roughly 150,000 clones, approximately 84% seen once, with roughly 6.4% in the top ten. The V gene's germline CDR1 is SGHTA and CDR2 FQGNSA. V gave up 5 bases and J gave up 8 bases, with 18 bases separating them. CDR3 length equals 14 residues. The chain recombines TRBV7-2 with TRBJ1-2; tentatively, D is TRBD1 (6 bases). This clonotype was obtained from a woman in her thirties or forties in good health and CMV-seropositive. Sequenced material: PBMCs. DNA for the CDR3: TGTGCCAGCAGCGAAGCAGGGGACCCAAGCGGCTACACCTTC. It is translated as CASSEAGDPSGYTF.